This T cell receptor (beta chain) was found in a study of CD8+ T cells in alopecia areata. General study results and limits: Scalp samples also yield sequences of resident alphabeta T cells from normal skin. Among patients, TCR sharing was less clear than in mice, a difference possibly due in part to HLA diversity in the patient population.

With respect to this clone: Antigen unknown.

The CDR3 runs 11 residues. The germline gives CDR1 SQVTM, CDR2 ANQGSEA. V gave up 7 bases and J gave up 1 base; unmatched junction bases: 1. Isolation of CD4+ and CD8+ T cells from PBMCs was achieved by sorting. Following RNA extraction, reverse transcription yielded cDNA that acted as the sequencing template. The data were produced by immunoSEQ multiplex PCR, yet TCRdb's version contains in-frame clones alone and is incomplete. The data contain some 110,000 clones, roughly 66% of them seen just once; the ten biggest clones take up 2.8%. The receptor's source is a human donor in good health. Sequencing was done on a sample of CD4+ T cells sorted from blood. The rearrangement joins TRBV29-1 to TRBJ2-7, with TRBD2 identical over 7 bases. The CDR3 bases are TGCAGCGGCGGGGGATCCTACGAGCAGTACTTC. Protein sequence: CSGGGSYEQYF.